The following is a T cell receptor beta chain sequence with its context. This clonotype was seen just once. This clone's antigen is unknown. One end of the junction fails to match germline, which may point to a read error. From the cysteine through the phenylalanine, the CDR3 covers 17 amino acids. Solely the CDR3 DNA is kept, with 51 bases framed from the first base. The record originates from a study of blood T cells in healthy people across ages (dated by TCRdb to between 2014 and 2017). As for the study more broadly: In model experiments, template switching captured about one uniquely barcoded TCR beta cDNA molecule for every two T cells. To track age-related changes in TCR beta repertoire diversity, the study relied on deep sequencing normalized with unique cDNA molecular identifiers. The donors were split into four age groups: young (average around 15 years), middle-aged (roughly 39), aged (62) and long-lived (approximately 80). To avoid experimental bias, donors of different ages were randomly spread across the sequencing lanes. Two additional independent replicas of 1 million unique cDNA reads from the same blood draw were analyzed for two donors (one aged 18 to 30 and one aged 80 or older).

The library was produced with 5' RACE. This sample was sequenced with an Illumina HiSeq 2500. A second PCR of roughly 7 to 11 cycles was run with a J-beta primer mix and a sample-barcoded 5' primer. A unique molecular identifier was introduced onto each TCR beta cDNA molecule by a template-switch 5' adaptor carrying 12 random nucleotides. Each sample yielded at least 3 million CDR3-containing paired-end reads. The Mint cDNA synthesis kit, primed by a TRBC-specific oligonucleotide, was used to synthesize first-strand cDNA from all RNA. Following uracil-DNA glycosylase treatment, all cDNA underwent a first 18-cycle PCR with the universal primers M1SS and BC2_uni_R. The source study handled its data this way. Each sample was normalized by randomly selecting 1 million high-quality reads, each carrying a distinct molecular identifier. Instead of being binned into consensus sequences, reads with shared molecular identifiers were discarded. CDR3 identification, clonotype clustering and error correction used MiTCR with a Q25 quality threshold and the strictest error-elimination algorithm. A nonparametric unseen species model with Euler transformation was used to estimate a lower bound on total TCR beta diversity. TCRdb redid the processing of the public reads, applying fastp at Q25 and MiXCR, and retained in-frame beta chains. One record per CDR3 amino acid sequence lists the most common genes and DNA. Here the V and J calls rest on TCRdb's processing, not on the authors' analysis. The sample includes some 1.4 million distinct CDR3 sequences, with roughly 40% observed a single time. 7.9% of the sample belongs to the ten largest clones.

Donors were approximately 42 systemically healthy Caucasian individuals from Russia aged roughly 6 to 100 years. About 10 milliliters of peripheral blood were collected from each donor into EDTA-treated Vacutainer tubes. Ficoll-Paque density-gradient centrifugation was used to isolate PBMCs, with at least 6 million obtained per sample. Total RNA, at least 6 micrograms per sample, was extracted from PBMCs with Trizol reagent. For every donor, an aliquot of PBMCs went through flow cytometry to measure the percentages of naive CD45RAhigh/CD27high T cells. The investigation overall reported the following: Since profiling was done on bulk unsorted PBMCs, naive and antigen-experienced compartments could not be conclusively compared. As age increased, observed TCR beta diversity per million T cells dropped in a roughly linear way, and a significant reduction was already evident by age 40. The percentage of naive T cells measured by flow cytometry correlated strongly with observed TCR beta diversity. Estimates of total diversity based on one million sequenced T cells were considered lower bounds and underestimates. Because the CMV infection status of the donors was unknown, age-related changes in expanded clonotypes may potentially have been confounded. Compared with the aged group, the long-lived group had more naive CD4+ T cells, fewer expanded clones and increased TCR diversity, a pattern suggesting age selection.

The sequence was collected from a woman under 30 in good health. The source material was blood. In this chain, TRBV12-3 or TRBV12-4 is recombined with TRBJ2-5; 9 of the junction bases match TRBD2. The CDR3 is CASSSWGTSLHQEAQYF. The bases read TGTGCCAGCAGCTCCTGGGGGACTAGCTTACACCAAGAGGCCCAGTACTTC.